This is a list of T cell receptor beta chains from one sample in a study of cytomegalovirus exposure and HLA in healthy donors. The assay was immunoSEQ multiplex PCR, and TCRdb's table has in-frame clones only and misses some. The listing contains 75,000 to 80,000 clones. Sequenced sample: PBMCs. The receptors come from a young man in good health and CMV-seropositive. The CDR3 runs from the conserved cysteine through the conserved F or W. Fields, in order: J gene, V gene, CDR3 length, D gene, CDR3 DNA, CDR3 protein. The D gene is left open where the match is weak.

>TRBJ2-1|TRBV7-7|16|-
TGTGCTAGCAGCTTAGGGAGTGGGAGCTCCTACAATGAGCAGTTCTTC
CASSLGSGSSYNEQFF
>TRBJ2-5|TRBV4-2|15|-
TGTGCCAGCAGCCTGAAACAGGGTGACCAAGAGACCCAGTACTTC
CASSLKQGDQETQYF
>TRBJ2-7|TRBV6-9|15|TRBD2
TGTGCCGACCTTGCACGCGGGAGGAATCCCTACGAGCAGTACTTC
CADLARGRNPYEQYF
>TRBJ2-1|TRBV13|13|-
TGTGCCAGCAGCCCCGGGGACTCGGCCCAGGAGTTCTTC
CASSPGDSAQEFF
>TRBJ2-3|TRBV11-2|15|-
TGTGCCAGCAGCTTAGATGGGGGGTTTGGGGATACGCAGTATTTT
CASSLDGGFGDTQYF
>TRBJ2-7|TRBV27|14|TRBD1
TGTGCCAGCAGCACGACGATACCGGGACAGGTGTACTACTTC
CASSTTIPGQVYYF
>TRBJ2-3|TRBV18|14|-
TGTGCCAGCTCACCAAACGGACTCCCAGATACGCAGTATTTT
CASSPNGLPDTQYF
>TRBJ1-3|TRBV25-1|16|-
TGTGCCAGCAGTGAGGTCGATTTCGGCTCTGGAAACACCATATATTTT
CASSEVDFGSGNTIYF
>TRBJ2-7|TRBV30|11|TRBD2
TGTGCCTGGACTAGCGGCTACGAGCAGTACTTC
CAWTSGYEQYF
>TRBJ1-1|TRBV6-5|12|TRBD1
TGTGCCAGCAGTCAACAGGGGGGTGAAGCTTTCTTT
CASSQQGGEAFF
>TRBJ1-2|TRBV5-6|14|TRBD1
TGTGCCAGCAGCTTTCTCAGGGGGGTGAACGGCTACACCTTC
CASSFLRGVNGYTF
>TRBJ1-4|TRBV15|20|TRBD1
TGTGCCACCAGCAGAGTGGGGGACAGGGGGCCAAACCCAACTAATGAAAAACTGTTTTTT
CATSRVGDRGPNPTNEKLFF
>TRBJ1-5|TRBV6-1|17|-
TGTGCCAGCAGTGATGCGGGACGGCTTATCGGCAATCAGCCCCAGCATTTT
CASSDAGRLIGNQPQHF
>TRBJ2-7|TRBV7-9|13|-
TGTGCCACATCCGGGACTCCATCCTACGAGCAGTACTTC
CATSGTPSYEQYF
>TRBJ1-1|TRBV19|13|-
TGTGCCAGTAACCGTGACAGTAAATTTGAAGCTTTCTTT
CASNRDSKFEAFF
>TRBJ2-5|TRBV5-1|16|TRBD1
TGCGCCAGCAGCCCGGATGGGACAGGGTCCCAAGAGACCCAGTACTTC
CASSPDGTGSQETQYF
>TRBJ2-5|TRBV13|13|TRBD2
TGTGCCAGCAGCACCTGGACTAGTGAGACCCAGTACTTC
CASSTWTSETQYF
>TRBJ1-6|TRBV19|13|-
TGTGCCAGTAGCTTCGGGTTGGATTCACCCCTCCACTTT
CASSFGLDSPLHF
>TRBJ1-2|TRBV11-3|15|TRBD1
TGTGCCAGCAGCCCCCGGACAGGTAGAAACTATGGCTACACCTTC
CASSPRTGRNYGYTF
>TRBJ2-7|TRBV5-1|14|TRBD2
TGCGCCAGCAGCTCGGGGGGACCCGCCTACGAGCAGTACTTC
CASSSGGPAYEQYF
>TRBJ2-3|TRBV11-2|13|-
TGTGCCAGCAGCGGGGGACAAACAGATACGCAGTATTTT
CASSGGQTDTQYF
>TRBJ2-7|TRBV27|15|-
TGTGCCAGCAGTTTCCGAATTAGCCAAAGCTACGAGCAGTACTTC
CASSFRISQSYEQYF
>TRBJ2-3|TRBV5-1|16|-
TGCGCCAGCAGCCTGATGACAGAAGACCTCACAGATACGCAGTATTTT
CASSLMTEDLTDTQYF
>TRBJ2-6|TRBV27|16|-
TGTGCCAGCAGTTTGGGCTCCGGTTCTGGGGCCAACGTCCTGACTTTC
CASSLGSGSGANVLTF
>TRBJ2-7|TRBV5-1|16|-
TGCGCCAGCACCCTCCTGGGGGGAGGAAAGTCCTACGAGCAGTACTTC
CASTLLGGGKSYEQYF